These 5 T cell receptor beta chains originate from one sample sequenced in a study of shared clonotypes between healthy human individuals (dated by TCRdb to 2020 to 2022). CD8 naive samples were CD45RO-negative cells positively selected for CCR7, giving a CD45RA+CCR7+ population that excluded TemRA cells. Libraries were built with the immunoSEQ multiplex PCR assay. TCRdb stores this immuneACCESS table with in-frame sequences only. Part of the clones is absent; in the studies checked, under half of the shortfall reflects unresolved V genes, and no reason is known for the rest. The sample contains some 740,000 clones, 80% to 95% of them found a single time. The biggest ten clones account for 24% of the sample. Sequenced input: naive CD8+ T cells sorted from blood. In the paper's terms, the cell subset or site label means: CD45RA+CCR7+. The source of these receptors is a man between 25 and 39 years old in good health.

V usage is TRBV7-8 and J usage is TRBJ2-4, with 13 bases identical to TRBD2. This CDR3 has 19 amino acids. The trim removed 5 bases at V and 0 bases at J, leaving 10 bases unmatched. Germline CDR1 is SGHVS and CDR2 is FQNEAQ. DNA for the CDR3: TGTGCCAGCAGCCAGAGACTAGCGGGAGGCCCCCGAGCCAAAAACATTCAGTACTTC. Translated, it gives CASSQRLAGGPRAKNIQYF.

The gene calls are TRBV7-2 and TRBJ1-5, with 8 positions matching TRBD1. CDR1 and CDR2 (germline): SGHTA, FQGNSA. The length of the CDR3 is 17 residues. With 5 bases clipped from V and 4 bases from J, the junction kept 13 bases outside the gene matches. CDR3: CASSLYRDRRGNQPQHF. DNA for the CDR3: TGTGCCAGCAGCCTATACCGGGACAGGAGAGGGAATCAGCCCCAGCATTTT.

Regarding this clone: The same CDR3 is also encoded by other DNA sequences in this sample. The V and J genes are TRBV19 and TRBJ2-1; D tentatively reads TRBD1 or TRBD2 (6 bases each). The CDR3 extends over 14 amino acids. Germline V lookup: CDR1 LNHDA, CDR2 SQIVND (reference sequence). Deletions cut 2 bases from V and 2 bases from J, with 7 bases between. CDR3 nucleotide sequence: TGTGCCAGTAGTATAAGGGGGGCCTACAATGAGCAGTTCTTC. Translation gives CASSIRGAYNEQFF.

The V gene is TRBV7-9, the J gene TRBJ2-7; unclear D gene. This CDR3 comprises 13 residues. Trimming left V 2 bases short and J 2 bases short, with 7 bases between. The germline gives CDR1 SEHNR, CDR2 FQNEAQ (reference sequence). CDR3 loop: CASSLFNTYEQYF. CDR3 coding DNA: TGTGCCAGCAGCTTATTTAACACCTACGAGCAGTACTTC.

CDR3 residues: CASSTGMGSYEQYF. The CDR3 DNA sequence: TGTGCCAGCAGCACCGGGATGGGATCCTACGAGCAGTACTTC. This sequence joins TRBV11-2 and TRBJ2-7, with a tentative D call TRBD2 (5 bases). The V end lost 5 bases, the J end lost 1 base, and 12 bases lay between the germline ends. Per germline, CDR1 SGHAT and CDR2 FQNNGV. CDR3 length: 14 amino acids.